The T cell receptor beta chain described here comes from a study of response to subunit inactivated influenza vaccine. J gave up 8 bases and V 2 bases, and 2 bases lay outside the gene matches. Germline CDR1 and CDR2: MNHNY and SVGAGI (reference sequence). This CDR3 spans 12 amino acids. One entry per CDR3 protein results from TCRdb running MiXCR on the RT-PCR reads. Here the sample spans about 180,000 distinct CDR3 sequences, about 9.3% being singletons. This clonotype was seen at least ten times. The antigen is not known. Regarding the study as a whole: The study's authors posited that every seasonal influenza vaccination enlists few new T cells.

The sequencing used non-naive T cells sorted from PBMCs, collected on the day of vaccination. The clonotype was recovered from a man aged 50-60 years who received an inactivated influenza vaccine. The chain uses TRBV6-6 and TRBJ1-2; 7 positions match TRBD1. CDR3 DNA: TGTGCCAGCAGTTACCGGACAGGAGGCTACACCTTC. Translation gives CASSYRTGGYTF.